The source of this TCR beta chain is a study of T cells in Graves' hyperthyroidism and ophthalmopathy. Notes on the study in general: The majority of expanded thyroid clonotypes above 0.001 also appeared in blood.

The germline CDR1 and CDR2 sequences are SGHRS and YFSETQ. V gave up 1 base and J gave up 0 bases, with 8 bases separating them. This CDR3 has 15 amino acids. Absent ophthalmopathy progression within 18 months defined stable Graves' hyperthyroidism. Lactation, pregnancy, other autoimmune disease or uncontrolled infection excluded patients. This clonotype was counted many times. As yet, its antigen is unknown. RNA transcripts served as the template for amplifying TCR beta CDR3 regions. HTBI primers were used for first-round RT-PCR of the TCR CDR3. TCRdb re-analysed the multiplex PCR reads in MiXCR, keeping a single row per CDR3 protein. The profile shows under 650,000 distinct CDR3 sequences, roughly 15% of them singletons.

J is TRBJ1-5 and V is TRBV5-1; D perhaps matches TRBD1 (5 bases). The TCR sequence derives from a woman in her 30s with Graves' hyperthyroidism. Input material: blood. As DNA, the CDR3 is TGCGCCAGCAGCTTGACAGGCCATAGCAATCAGCCCCAGCATTTT. The encoded protein is CASSLTGHSNQPQHF.